A single TCR beta chain is shown here with its context. Its antigen is currently unknown. CDR1 and CDR2 (germline): MNHEY, SVGAGI. The CDR3 has 14 residues. With 5 bases removed from V and 5 bases from J, the gap between germline ends came to 13 bases. This entry belongs to a study of OX40 agonist ivuxolimab in advanced cancers. The wider study: Ivuxolimab, an antibody that agonizes OX40 (CD134), was administered to the patients. Findings and caveats of the study: Partial responders treated at 0.1-3.0 mg/kg exhibited clonal expansion among the lowest measured.

Patients with a history of autoimmune disease or on systemic immunosuppression were excluded. The sampling schedule covered blood at baseline, cycle 4 day 1, and cycle 7 day 1. Using immunoSEQ multiplex PCR, the repertoire was profiled, and TCRdb retains in-frame clones only, with some absent. The data hold approximately 89,000 clones, with 87% observed a single time. The V call is TRBV6-5, the J call TRBJ2-1, with D perhaps TRBD1 (5 bases). The sequence derives from an adult with an advanced solid tumor such as melanoma, head and neck, liver or kidney cancer. The sequencing here drew on CD4+ or CD8+ T cells sorted from blood, taken in a trial of the OX40 agonist ivuxolimab. In DNA form, the CDR3 reads TGTGCCAGCAGTCGGGCAGGACAACACAATGAGCAGTTCTTC. This translates into CASSRAGQHNEQFF.